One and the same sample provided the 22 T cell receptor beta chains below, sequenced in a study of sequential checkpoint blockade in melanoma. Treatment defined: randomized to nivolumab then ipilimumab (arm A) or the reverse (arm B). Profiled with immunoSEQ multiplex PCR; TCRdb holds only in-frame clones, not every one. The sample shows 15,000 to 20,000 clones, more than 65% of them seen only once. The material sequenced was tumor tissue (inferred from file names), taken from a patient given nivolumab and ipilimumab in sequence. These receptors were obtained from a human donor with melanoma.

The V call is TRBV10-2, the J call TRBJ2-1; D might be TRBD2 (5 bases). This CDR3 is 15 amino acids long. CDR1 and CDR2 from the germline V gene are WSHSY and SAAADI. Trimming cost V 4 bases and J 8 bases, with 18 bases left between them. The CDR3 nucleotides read TGCGCCAGCAGTGGTGAGGGAAAAGAAAGCTATGAGCAGTTCTTC. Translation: CASSGEGKESYEQFF.

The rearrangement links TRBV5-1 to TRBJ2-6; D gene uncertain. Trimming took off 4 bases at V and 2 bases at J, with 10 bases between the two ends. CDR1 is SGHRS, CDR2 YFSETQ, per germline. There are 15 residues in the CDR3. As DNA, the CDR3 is TGCGCCAGCAGCGGTAGAACTACTGGGGCCAACGTCCTGACTTTC. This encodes CASSGRTTGANVLTF.

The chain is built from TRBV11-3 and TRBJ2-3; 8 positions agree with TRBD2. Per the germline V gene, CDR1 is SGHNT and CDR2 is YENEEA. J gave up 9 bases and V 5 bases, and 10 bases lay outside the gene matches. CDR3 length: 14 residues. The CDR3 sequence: CASSPLRVAGTQYF. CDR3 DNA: TGTGCCAGCAGCCCCCTCAGGGTAGCGGGGACGCAGTATTTT.

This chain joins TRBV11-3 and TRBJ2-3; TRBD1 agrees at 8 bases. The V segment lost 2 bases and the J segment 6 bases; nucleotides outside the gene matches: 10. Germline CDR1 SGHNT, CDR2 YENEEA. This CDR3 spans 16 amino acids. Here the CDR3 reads CASSLNPGQEADTQYF. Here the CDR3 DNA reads TGTGCCAGCAGCTTAAATCCGGGACAGGAGGCGGATACGCAGTATTTT.

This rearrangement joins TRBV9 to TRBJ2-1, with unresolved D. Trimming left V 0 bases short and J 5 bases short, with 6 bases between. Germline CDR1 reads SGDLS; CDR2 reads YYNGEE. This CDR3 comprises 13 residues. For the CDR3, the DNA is TGTGCCAGCAGCGTAGGACTTAACAATGAGCAGTTCTTC. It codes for CASSVGLNNEQFF.

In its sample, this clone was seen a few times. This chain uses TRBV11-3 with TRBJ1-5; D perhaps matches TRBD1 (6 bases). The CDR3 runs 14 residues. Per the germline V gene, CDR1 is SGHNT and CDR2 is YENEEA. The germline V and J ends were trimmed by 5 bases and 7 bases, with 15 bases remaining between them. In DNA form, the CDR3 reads TGTGCCAGCAGCGTCCTACAGGGATGGCAGCCCCAGCATTTT. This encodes CASSVLQGWQPQHF. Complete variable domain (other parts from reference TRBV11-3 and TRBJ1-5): EAGVVQSPRYKIIEKKQPVAFWCNPISGHNTLYWYLQNLGQGPELLIRYENEEAVDDSQLPKDRFSAERLKGVDSTLKIQPAELGDSAVYLCASSVLQGWQPQHFGDGTRLSIL.

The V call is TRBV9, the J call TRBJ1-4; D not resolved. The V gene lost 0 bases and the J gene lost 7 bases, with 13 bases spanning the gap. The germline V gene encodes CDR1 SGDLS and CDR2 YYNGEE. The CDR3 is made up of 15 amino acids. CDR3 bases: TGTGCCAGCAGCGTAGATGGCACCGAGGGTGAAAAACTGTTTTTT. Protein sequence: CASSVDGTEGEKLFF. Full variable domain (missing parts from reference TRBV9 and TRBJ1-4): DSGVTQTPKHLITATGQRVTLRCSPRSGDLSVYWYQQSLDQGLQFLIQYYNGEERAKGNILERFSAQQFPDLHSELNLSSLELGDSALYFCASSVDGTEGEKLFFGSGTQLSVL.

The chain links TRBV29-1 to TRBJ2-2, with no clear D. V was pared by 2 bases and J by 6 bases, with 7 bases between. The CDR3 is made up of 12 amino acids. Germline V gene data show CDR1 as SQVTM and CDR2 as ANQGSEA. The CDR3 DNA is TGCAGCGTTGAAATGGTAGCCGGGGAGCTGTTTTTT. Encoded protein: CSVEMVAGELFF.

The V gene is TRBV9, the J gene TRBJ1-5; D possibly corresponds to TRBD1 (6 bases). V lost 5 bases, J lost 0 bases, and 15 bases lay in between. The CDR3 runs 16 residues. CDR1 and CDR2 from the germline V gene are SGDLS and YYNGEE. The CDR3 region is CASSEKGDGSNQPQHF. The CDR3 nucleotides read TGTGCCAGCAGTGAGAAGGGGGATGGTAGCAATCAGCCCCAGCATTTT. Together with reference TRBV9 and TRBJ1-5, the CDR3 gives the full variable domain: DSGVTQTPKHLITATGQRVTLRCSPRSGDLSVYWYQQSLDQGLQFLIQYYNGEERAKGNILERFSAQQFPDLHSELNLSSLELGDSALYFCASSEKGDGSNQPQHFGDGTRLSIL.

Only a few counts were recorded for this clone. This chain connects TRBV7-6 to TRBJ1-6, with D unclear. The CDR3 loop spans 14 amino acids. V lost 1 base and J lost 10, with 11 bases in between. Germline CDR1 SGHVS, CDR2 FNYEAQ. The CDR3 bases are TGTGCCAGCAGCTTAGTTCCGCTTGAATCACCCCTCCACTTT. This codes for CASSLVPLESPLHF.

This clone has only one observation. The CDR3 loop reads CASSLTLGRLAHKSSYEQYF. CDR3 DNA: TGTGCCAGCAGCTTAACGTTGGGGCGGCTAGCGCACAAGAGCTCCTACGAGCAGTACTTC. V usage is TRBV11-3 and J usage is TRBJ2-7; D is perhaps TRBD2 (6 bases). CDR1 and CDR2 (germline): SGHNT, YENEEA. V lost 2 bases to trimming and J lost 0 bases, with 26 bases between them. The CDR3 totals 20 residues.

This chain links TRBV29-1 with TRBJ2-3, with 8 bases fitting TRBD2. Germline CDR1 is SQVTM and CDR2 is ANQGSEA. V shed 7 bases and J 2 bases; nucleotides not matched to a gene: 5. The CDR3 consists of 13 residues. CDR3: CSGLATDTDTQYF. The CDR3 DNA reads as TGCAGCGGACTAGCGACCGACACAGATACGCAGTATTTT.

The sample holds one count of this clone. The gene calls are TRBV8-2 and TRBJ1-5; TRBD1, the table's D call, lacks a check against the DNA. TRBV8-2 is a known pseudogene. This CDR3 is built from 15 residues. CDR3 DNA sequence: TGTGCCAGCAGTTTATCAGCCCAGGGCAATCAGCCCCAGCATTTT. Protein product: CASSLSAQGNQPQHF.

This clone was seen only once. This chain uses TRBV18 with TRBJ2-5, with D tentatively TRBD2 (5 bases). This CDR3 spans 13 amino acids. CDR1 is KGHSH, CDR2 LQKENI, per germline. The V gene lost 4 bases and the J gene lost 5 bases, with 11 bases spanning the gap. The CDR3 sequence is CASSLEGPETQYF. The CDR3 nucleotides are TGTGCCAGCTCACTAGAGGGCCCGGAGACCCAGTACTTC.

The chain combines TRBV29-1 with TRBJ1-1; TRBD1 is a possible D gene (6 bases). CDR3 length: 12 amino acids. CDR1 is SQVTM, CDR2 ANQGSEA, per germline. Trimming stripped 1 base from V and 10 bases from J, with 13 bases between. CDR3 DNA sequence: TGCAGCGTTGAAGTTCTGGGGGGGCGAGCTTTCTTT. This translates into CSVEVLGGRAFF. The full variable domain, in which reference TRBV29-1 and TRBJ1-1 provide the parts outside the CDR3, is SAVISQKPSRDICQRGTSLTIQCQVDSQVTMMFWYRQQPGQSLTLIATANQGSEATYESGFVIDKFPISRPNLTFSTLTVSNMSPEDSSIYLCSVEVLGGRAFFGQGTRLTVV.

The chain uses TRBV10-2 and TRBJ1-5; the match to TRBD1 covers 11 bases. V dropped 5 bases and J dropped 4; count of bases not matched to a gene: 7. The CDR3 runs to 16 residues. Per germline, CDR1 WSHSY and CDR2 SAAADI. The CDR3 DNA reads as TGCGCCAGCAGTTGGGACAGGGGGGACCTAAATCAGCCCCAGCATTTT. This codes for CASSWDRGDLNQPQHF.

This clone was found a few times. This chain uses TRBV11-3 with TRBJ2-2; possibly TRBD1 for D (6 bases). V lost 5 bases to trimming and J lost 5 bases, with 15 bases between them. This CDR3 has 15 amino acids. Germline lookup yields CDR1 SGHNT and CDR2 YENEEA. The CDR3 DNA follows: TGTGCCAGCAGCCTCCGGGACCAGGGGACCGGGGAGCTGTTTTTT. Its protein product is CASSLRDQGTGELFF.

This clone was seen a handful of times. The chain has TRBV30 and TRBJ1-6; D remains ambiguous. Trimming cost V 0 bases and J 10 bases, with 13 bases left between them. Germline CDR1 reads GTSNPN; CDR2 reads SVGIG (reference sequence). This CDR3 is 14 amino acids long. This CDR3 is CAWSVTGLGSPLHF. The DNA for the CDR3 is TGTGCCTGGAGTGTAACCGGGCTTGGATCACCCCTCCACTTT.

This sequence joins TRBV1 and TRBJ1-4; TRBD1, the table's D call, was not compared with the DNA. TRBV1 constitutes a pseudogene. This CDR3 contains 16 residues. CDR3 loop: CASSQDRQTTNEKLFF. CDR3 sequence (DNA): TGCGCCAGCAGCCAGGACAGACAGACAACTAATGAAAAACTGTTTTTT.

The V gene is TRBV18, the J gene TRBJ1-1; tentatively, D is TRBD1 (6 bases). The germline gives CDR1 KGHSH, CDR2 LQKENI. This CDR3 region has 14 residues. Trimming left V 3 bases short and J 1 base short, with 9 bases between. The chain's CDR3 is CASSPRQENTEAFF. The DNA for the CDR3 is TGTGCCAGCTCACCCCGACAGGAGAACACTGAAGCTTTCTTT.

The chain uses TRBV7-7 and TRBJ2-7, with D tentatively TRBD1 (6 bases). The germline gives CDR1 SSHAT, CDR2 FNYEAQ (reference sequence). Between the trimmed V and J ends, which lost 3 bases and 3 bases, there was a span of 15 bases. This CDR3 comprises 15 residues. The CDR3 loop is CASSLSRTQGYEQYF. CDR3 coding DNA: TGTGCCAGCAGCTTGTCGCGCACACAGGGCTACGAGCAGTACTTC.

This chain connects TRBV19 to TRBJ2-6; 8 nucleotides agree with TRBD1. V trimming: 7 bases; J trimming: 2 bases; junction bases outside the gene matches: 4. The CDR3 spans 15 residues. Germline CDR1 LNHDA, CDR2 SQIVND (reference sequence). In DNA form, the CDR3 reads TGTGCCAGTACGGGACAGGAAACTGGGGCCAACGTCCTGACTTTC. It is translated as CASTGQETGANVLTF.